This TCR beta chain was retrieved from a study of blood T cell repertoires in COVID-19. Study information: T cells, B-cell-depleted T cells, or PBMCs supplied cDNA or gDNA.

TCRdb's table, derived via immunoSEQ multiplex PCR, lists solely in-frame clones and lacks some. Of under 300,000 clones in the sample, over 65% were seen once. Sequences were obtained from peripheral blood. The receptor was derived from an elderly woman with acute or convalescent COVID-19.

DNA for the CDR3: TGTGCCAGCAGCCCCGGGACTAGTGTTGAGCAGTTCTTC. It encodes CASSPGTSVEQFF. This chain connects TRBV11-3 to TRBJ2-1, with 8 bases identical to TRBD2. There are 13 residues in the CDR3. Germline trimming cut 5 bases from V and 9 bases from J; bases unmatched to any gene: 6. CDR1 SGHNT and CDR2 YENEEA come from the germline V gene.